The T cell receptor (beta chain) described here comes from a study of blood T cell repertoires in COVID-19. Overall study context: COVID-19 samples from acute and convalescent phases originated in the United States, Italy and Spain.

V was trimmed by 0 bases and J by 0 bases, leaving 15 bases between them. Germline V gene lookup returns CDR1 LGHDT and CDR2 YNNKEL (reference sequence). This CDR3 spans 18 amino acids. This clone was found a few times. Study processing details: Counts of nucleated cells, estimated from reference gene primer amplification, were obtained. Using immunoSEQ multiplex PCR, the repertoire was profiled, and TCRdb retains in-frame clones only, with some absent. From that table come the V and J calls and clone size; the DNA was used to work out D and trimming. The sample contains around 100,000 clones, more than 65% of which appear only once.

Source material: peripheral blood. The chain is built from TRBV3-1 (or the pseudogene TRBV3-2) and TRBJ1-3; no clear D. The sequence derives from a man between 65 and 80 years old with active or convalescent COVID-19. CDR3 in DNA: TGTGCCAGCAGCCAAGATCTGGTCAATAGCTACTCTGGAAACACCATATATTTT. Translated: CASSQDLVNSYSGNTIYF.